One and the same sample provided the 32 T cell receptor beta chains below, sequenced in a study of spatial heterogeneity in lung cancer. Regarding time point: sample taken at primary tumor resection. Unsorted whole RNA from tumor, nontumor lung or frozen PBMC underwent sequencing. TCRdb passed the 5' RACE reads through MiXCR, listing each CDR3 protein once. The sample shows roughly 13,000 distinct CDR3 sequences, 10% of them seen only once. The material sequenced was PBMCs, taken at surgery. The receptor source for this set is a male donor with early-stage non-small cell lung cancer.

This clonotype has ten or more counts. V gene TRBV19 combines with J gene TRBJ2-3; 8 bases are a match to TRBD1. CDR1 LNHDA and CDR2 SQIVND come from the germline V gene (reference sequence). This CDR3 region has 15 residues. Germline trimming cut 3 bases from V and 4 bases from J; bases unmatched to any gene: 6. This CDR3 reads CASSISTGAADTQYF. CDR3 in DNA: TGTGCCAGTAGTATTTCGACAGGGGCAGCAGATACGCAGTATTTT.

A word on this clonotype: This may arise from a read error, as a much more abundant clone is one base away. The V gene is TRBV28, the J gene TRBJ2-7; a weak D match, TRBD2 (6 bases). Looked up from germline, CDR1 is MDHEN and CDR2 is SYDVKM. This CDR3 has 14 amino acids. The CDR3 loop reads CVSSLRTISYEQYF. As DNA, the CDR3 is TGTGTCAGCAGTTTAAGGACTATCAGCTACGAGCAGTACTTC.

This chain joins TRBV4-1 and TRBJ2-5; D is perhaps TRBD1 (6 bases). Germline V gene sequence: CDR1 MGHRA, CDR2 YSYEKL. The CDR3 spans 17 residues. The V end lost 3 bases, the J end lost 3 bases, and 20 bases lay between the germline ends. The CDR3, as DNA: TGCGCCAGCAGCCATCCCAGAACCGGGACACATGAAGAGACCCAGTACTTC. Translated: CASSHPRTGTHEETQYF.

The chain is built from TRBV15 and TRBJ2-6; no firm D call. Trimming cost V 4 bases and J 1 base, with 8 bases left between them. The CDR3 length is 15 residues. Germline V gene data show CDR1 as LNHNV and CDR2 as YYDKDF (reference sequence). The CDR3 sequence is CATSKSSSGANVLTF. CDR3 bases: TGTGCCACCAGCAAAAGTTCGTCTGGGGCCAACGTCCTGACTTTC.

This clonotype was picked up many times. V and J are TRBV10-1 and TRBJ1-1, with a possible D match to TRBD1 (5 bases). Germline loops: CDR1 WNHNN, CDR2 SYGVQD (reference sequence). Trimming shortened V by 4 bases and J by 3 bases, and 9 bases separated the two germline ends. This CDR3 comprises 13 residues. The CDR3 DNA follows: TGCGCCAGCAGTGTCGCCAGGGACACTGAAGCTTTCTTT. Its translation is CASSVARDTEAFF.

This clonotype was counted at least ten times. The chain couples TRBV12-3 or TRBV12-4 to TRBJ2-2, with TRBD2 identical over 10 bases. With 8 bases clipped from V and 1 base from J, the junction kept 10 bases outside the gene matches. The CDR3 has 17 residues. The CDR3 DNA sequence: TGTGCCAGCCTCCTGAGGGCTAGCGGGAGGAACACCGGGGAGCTGTTTTTT. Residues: CASLLRASGRNTGELFF.

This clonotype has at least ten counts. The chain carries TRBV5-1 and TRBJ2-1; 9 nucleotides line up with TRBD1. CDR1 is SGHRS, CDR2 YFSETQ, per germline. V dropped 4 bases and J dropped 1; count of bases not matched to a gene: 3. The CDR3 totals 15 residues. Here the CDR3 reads CASSPGTGSYNEQFF. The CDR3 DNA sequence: TGCGCCAGCAGCCCCGGGACAGGGTCCTACAATGAGCAGTTCTTC.

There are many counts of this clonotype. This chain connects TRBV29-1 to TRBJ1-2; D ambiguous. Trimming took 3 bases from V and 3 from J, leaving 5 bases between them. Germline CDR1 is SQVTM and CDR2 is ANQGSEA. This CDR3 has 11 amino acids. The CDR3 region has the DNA TGCAGCGTTGACTATGACTATGGCTACACCTTC. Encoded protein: CSVDYDYGYTF.

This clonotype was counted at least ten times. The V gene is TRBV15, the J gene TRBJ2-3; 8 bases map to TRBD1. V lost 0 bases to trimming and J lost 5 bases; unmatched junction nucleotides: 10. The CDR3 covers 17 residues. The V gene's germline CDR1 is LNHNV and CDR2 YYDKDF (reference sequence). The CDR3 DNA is TGTGCCACCAGCAGAGATCAGGCCAGGGGGCGTAGAGATACGCAGTATTTT. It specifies CATSRDQARGRRDTQYF.

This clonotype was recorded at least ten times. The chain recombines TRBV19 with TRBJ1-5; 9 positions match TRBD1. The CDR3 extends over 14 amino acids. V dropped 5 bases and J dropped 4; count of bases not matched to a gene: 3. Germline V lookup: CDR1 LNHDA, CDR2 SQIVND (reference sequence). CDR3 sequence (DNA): TGTGCCAGTAGTCCGGACAGGGGAAATCAGCCCCAGCATTTT. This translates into CASSPDRGNQPQHF.

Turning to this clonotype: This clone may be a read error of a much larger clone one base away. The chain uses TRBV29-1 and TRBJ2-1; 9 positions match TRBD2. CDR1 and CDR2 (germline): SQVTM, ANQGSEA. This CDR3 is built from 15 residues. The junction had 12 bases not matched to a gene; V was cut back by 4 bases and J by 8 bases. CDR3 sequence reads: CSVGSAGGSYDEQFF. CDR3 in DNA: TGCAGCGTTGGCTCCGCGGGAGGGTCTTACGATGAGCAGTTCTTC.

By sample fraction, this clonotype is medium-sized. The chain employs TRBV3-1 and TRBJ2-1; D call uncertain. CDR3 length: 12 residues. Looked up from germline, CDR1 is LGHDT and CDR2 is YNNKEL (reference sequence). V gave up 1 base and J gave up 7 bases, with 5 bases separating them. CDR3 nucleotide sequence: TGTGCCAGCAGCCAAGGGCGAAATGAGCAGTTCTTC. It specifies CASSQGRNEQFF.

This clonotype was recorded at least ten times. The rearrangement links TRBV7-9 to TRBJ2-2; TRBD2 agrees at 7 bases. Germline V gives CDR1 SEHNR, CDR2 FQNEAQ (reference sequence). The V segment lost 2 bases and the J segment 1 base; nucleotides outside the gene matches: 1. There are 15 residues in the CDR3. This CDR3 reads CASSLPGGNTGELFF. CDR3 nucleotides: TGTGCCAGCAGCTTACCGGGGGGGAACACCGGGGAGCTGTTTTTT.

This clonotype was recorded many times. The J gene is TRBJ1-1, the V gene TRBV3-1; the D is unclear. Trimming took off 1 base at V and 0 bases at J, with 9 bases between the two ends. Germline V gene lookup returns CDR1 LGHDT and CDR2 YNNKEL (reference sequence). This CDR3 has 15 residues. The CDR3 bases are TGTGCCAGCAGCCAAGTACTGACCTTGAACACTGAAGCTTTCTTT. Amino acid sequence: CASSQVLTLNTEAFF.

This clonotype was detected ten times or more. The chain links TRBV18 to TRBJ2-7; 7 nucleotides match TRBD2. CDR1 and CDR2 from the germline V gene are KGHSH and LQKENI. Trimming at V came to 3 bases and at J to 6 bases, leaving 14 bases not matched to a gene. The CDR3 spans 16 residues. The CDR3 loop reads CASSPRGVAGVAEQYF. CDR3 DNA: TGTGCCAGCTCACCCCGGGGGGTGGCGGGAGTAGCCGAGCAGTACTTC.

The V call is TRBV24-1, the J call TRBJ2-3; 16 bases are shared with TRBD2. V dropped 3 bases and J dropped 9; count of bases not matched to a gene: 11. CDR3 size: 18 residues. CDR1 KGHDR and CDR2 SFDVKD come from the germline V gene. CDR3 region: CATSDPGLAGGPGETQYF. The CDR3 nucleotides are TGTGCCACCAGTGATCCGGGACTAGCGGGAGGGCCTGGGGAAACGCAGTATTTT.

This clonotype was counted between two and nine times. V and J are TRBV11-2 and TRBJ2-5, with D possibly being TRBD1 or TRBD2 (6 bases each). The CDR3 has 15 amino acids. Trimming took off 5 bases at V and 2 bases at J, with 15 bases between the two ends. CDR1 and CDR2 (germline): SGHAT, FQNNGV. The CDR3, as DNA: TGTGCCAGCAGCCGAGAGGGGGGTCGGCAAGAGACCCAGTACTTC. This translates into CASSREGGRQETQYF.

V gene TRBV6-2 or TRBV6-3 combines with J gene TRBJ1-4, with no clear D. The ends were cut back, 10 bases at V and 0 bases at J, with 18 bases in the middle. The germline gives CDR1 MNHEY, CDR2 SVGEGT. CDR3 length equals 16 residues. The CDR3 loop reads CAISTPHRATNEKLFF. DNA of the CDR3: TGTGCCATCTCGACACCTCATCGTGCAACTAATGAAAAACTGTTTTTT.

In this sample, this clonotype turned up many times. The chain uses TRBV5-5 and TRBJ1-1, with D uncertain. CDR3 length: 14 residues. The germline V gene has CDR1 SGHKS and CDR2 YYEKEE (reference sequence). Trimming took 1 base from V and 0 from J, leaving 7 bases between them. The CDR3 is CASSLQNMNTEAFF. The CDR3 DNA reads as TGTGCCAGCAGCTTGCAGAACATGAACACTGAAGCTTTCTTT. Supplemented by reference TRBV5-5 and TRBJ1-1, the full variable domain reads DAGVTQSPTHLIKTRGQQVTLRCSPISGHKSVSWYQQVLGQGPQFIFQYYEKEERGRGNFPDRFSARQFPNYSSELNVNALLLGDSALYLCASSLQNMNTEAFFGQGTRLTVV.

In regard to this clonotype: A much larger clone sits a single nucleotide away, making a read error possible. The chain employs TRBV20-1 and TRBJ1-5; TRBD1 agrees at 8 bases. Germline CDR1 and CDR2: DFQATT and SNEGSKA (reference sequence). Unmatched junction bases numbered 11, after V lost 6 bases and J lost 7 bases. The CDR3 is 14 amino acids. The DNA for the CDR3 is TGCAGTGCCACGGGCAGGGGGCAGGGACAGCCCCAGCATTTT. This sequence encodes CSATGRGQGQPQHF.

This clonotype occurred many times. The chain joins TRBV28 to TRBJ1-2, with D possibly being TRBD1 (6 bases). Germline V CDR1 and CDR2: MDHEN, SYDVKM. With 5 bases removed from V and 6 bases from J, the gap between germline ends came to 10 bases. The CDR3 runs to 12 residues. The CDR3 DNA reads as TGTGCCAGCAGTCTTTGGACAGATGGCTACACCTTC. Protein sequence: CASSLWTDGYTF.

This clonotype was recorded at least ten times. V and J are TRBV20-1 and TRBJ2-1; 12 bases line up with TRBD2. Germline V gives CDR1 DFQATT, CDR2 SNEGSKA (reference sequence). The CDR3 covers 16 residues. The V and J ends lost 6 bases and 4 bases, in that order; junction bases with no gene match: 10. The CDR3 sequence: CSAPPRLAGGYNEQFF. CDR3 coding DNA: TGCAGTGCCCCTCCCCGCCTAGCGGGAGGGTACAATGAGCAGTTCTTC.

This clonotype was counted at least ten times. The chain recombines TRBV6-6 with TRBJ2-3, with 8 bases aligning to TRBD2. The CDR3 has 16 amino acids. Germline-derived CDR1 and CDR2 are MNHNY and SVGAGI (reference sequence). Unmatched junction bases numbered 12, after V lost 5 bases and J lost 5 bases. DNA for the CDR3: TGTGCCAGCAGTGAAAGCGGGAGTAGCATCAGAGATACGCAGTATTTT. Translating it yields CASSESGSSIRDTQYF.

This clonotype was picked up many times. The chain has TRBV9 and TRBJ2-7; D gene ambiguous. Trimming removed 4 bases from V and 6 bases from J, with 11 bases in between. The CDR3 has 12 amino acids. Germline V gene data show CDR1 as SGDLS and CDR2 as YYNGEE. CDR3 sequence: CASSSGSAEQYF. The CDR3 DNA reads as TGTGCCAGCAGCTCCGGGTCGGCCGAGCAGTACTTC. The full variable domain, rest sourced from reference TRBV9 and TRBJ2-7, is DSGVTQTPKHLITATGQRVTLRCSPRSGDLSVYWYQQSLDQGLQFLIQYYNGEERAKGNILERFSAQQFPDLHSELNLSSLELGDSALYFCASSSGSAEQYFGPGTRLTVT.

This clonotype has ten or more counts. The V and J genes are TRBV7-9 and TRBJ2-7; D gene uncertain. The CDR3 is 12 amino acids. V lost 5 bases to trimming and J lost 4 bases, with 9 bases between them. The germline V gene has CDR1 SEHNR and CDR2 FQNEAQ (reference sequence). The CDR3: CASSAQGYEQYF. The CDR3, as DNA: TGTGCCAGCAGCGCTCAAGGATACGAGCAGTACTTC.

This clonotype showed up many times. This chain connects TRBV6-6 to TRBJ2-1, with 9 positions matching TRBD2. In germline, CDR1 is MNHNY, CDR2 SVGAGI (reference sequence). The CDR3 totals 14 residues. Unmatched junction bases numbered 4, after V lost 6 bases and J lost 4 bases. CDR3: CASRRLAGYNEQFF. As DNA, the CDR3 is TGTGCCAGCAGACGGCTAGCGGGGTACAATGAGCAGTTCTTC.

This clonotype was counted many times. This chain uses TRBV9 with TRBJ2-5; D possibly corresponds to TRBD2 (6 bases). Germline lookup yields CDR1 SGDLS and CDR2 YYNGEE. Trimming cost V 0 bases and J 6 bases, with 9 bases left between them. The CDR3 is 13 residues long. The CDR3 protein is CASSVEGLQTQYF. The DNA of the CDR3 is TGTGCCAGCAGCGTAGAGGGACTCCAGACCCAGTACTTC.

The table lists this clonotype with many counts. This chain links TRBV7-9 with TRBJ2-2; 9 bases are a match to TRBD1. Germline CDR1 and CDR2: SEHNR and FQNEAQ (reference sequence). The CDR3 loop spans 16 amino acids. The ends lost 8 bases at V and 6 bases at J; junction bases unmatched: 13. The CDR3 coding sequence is TGTGCCAGCGGAGCTTCCGGGACAGGGAGTTCCGGGGAGCTGTTTTTT. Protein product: CASGASGTGSSGELFF. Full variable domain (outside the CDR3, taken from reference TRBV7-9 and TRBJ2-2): DTGVSQNPRHKITKRGQNVTFRCDPISEHNRLYWYRQTLGQGPEFLTYFQNEAQLEKSRLLSDRFSAERPKGSFSTLEIQRTEQGDSAMYLCASGASGTGSSGELFFGEGSRLTVL.

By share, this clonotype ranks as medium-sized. The CDR3: CASSQDLGGIGEQYF. The CDR3 bases are TGTGCCAGCAGCCAAGATCTGGGGGGGATCGGGGAGCAGTACTTC. The V gene is TRBV3-1, the J gene TRBJ2-7; 7 bases align to TRBD2. The germline V gene encodes CDR1 LGHDT and CDR2 YNNKEL (reference sequence). V lost 0 bases, J lost 7 bases, and 9 bases stayed unmatched. The CDR3 consists of 15 residues.

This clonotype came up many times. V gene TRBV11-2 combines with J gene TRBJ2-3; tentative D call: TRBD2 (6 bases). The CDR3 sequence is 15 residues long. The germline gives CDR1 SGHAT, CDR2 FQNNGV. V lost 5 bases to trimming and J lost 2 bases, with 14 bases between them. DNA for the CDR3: TGTGCCAGCAGCCTTAGACCACTAGCCACAGATACGCAGTATTTT. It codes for CASSLRPLATDTQYF.

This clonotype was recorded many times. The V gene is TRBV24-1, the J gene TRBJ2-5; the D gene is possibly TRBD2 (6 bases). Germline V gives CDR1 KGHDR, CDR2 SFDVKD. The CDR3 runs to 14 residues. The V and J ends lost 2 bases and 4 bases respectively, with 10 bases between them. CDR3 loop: CATSDWVGGETQYF. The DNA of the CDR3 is TGTGCCACCAGTGATTGGGTCGGGGGAGAGACCCAGTACTTC.

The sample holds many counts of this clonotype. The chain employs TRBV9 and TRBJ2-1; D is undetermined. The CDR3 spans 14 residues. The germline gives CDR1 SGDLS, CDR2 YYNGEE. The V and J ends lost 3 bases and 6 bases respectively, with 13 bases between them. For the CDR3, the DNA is TGTGCCAGCAGCGCCTTAGAGACAATCAATGAGCAGTTCTTC. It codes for CASSALETINEQFF.